Presented here are 10 T cell receptor beta chains from one specimen sequenced in a study of T-cell reconstitution after alpha-beta-depleted transplantation in children. The library targeted TCRbeta and was prepared with unique molecular identifiers. TCRdb redid the calling of the PCR reads with MiXCR, one entry per CDR3 protein. The sample records around 600,000 distinct CDR3 sequences, 23% being singletons. This specimen consisted of PBMCs, mostly from graft donor cells, obtained 360 days after TCRalphabeta/CD19-depleted stem cell transplant. The receptor set was obtained from a boy under two years old who had a stem cell transplant for acute myeloid leukemia, so the T cells may come from the graft donor.

This clonotype was seen more than once but under ten times. V gene TRBV7-2 combines with J gene TRBJ2-3; D assignment may be TRBD1 or TRBD2 (5 bases each). CDR1 and CDR2 from the germline V gene are SGHTA and FQGNSA. This CDR3 region has 16 residues. Trimming stripped 1 base from V and 4 bases from J, with 15 bases between. CDR3 sequence reads: CASSLEGRVSADTQYF. The CDR3 DNA reads TGTGCCAGCAGCTTAGAGGGGCGGGTGAGCGCAGATACGCAGTATTTT. The whole variable domain, filled in from reference TRBV7-2 and TRBJ2-3, reads GAGVSQSPSNKVTEKGKDVELRCDPISGHTALYWYRQSLGQGLEFLIYFQGNSAPDKSGLPSDRFSAERTGGSVSTLTIQRTQQEDSAVYLCASSLEGRVSADTQYFGPGTRLTVL.

The chain joins TRBV20-1 to TRBJ2-5; D may be TRBD1 or TRBD2 (5 bases each). The CDR3 has 13 amino acids. Trimming pared 2 bases from V and 1 base from J, leaving 8 bases between. Germline loops: CDR1 DFQATT, CDR2 SNEGSKA (reference sequence). The CDR3 sequence: CSARTGTQETQYF. The DNA for the CDR3 is TGCAGTGCTAGAACGGGGACCCAAGAGACCCAGTACTTC.

This clonotype was detected many times. This chain connects TRBV10-3 to TRBJ2-3, with 7 bases aligning to TRBD2. This CDR3 is built from 14 residues. Per the germline V gene, CDR1 is ENHRY and CDR2 is SYGVKD. V shed 6 bases and J 0 bases; nucleotides not matched to a gene: 3. The CDR3 DNA reads TGTGCCATCAGACCGGGGGGTAGCACAGATACGCAGTATTTT. This translates into CAIRPGGSTDTQYF.

V usage is TRBV7-9 and J usage is TRBJ2-4, with D tentatively TRBD1 (5 bases). This CDR3 spans 11 amino acids. Per the germline V gene, CDR1 is SEHNR and CDR2 is FQNEAQ (reference sequence). Between the trimmed V and J ends, which lost 10 bases and 8 bases, there was a span of 12 bases. CDR3 region: CATHEGDIQYF. The CDR3 bases are TGTGCCACTCACGAAGGGGACATTCAGTACTTC.

This clonotype came up many times. The rearrangement links TRBV29-1 to TRBJ1-2; D is perhaps TRBD1 (6 bases). The CDR3 has 13 residues. From germline, CDR1 is SQVTM and CDR2 ANQGSEA. V lost 6 bases and J lost 3, with 14 bases in between. The DNA for the CDR3 is TGCAGCGTGCCGTGGACAGCCTACTATGGCTACACCTTC. It translates to CSVPWTAYYGYTF.

This clonotype was recorded once. At one of its ends the junction is not consistent with the germline gene, which may arise from a read error. The chain uses TRBV20-1 and TRBJ2-1; 8 nucleotides agree with TRBD2. CDR3 length: 15 residues. Germline V gives CDR1 DFQATT, CDR2 SNEGSKA (reference sequence). CDR3 sequence: CGAAATGGPNNEQFF. CDR3 bases: TGCGGTGCCGCCGCTACGGGGGGGCCTAACAATGAGCAGTTCTTC.

This chain uses TRBV5-1 with TRBJ2-1; 7 bases fit TRBD2. Looked up from germline, CDR1 is SGHRS and CDR2 is YFSETQ. There are 16 residues in the CDR3. V was clipped by 0 bases and J by 9 bases; unmatched bases: 12. The CDR3 reads CASSLVAGTGNGEQFF. CDR3 DNA: TGCGCCAGCAGCTTGGTAGCGGGTACGGGGAATGGTGAGCAGTTCTTC.

The chain couples TRBV6-1 to TRBJ1-2; D gene uncertain. The germline gives CDR1 MNHNS, CDR2 SASEGT. This CDR3 contains 14 residues. V lost 6 bases, J lost 7 bases, and 18 bases lay in between. The CDR3 loop is CASRPGGSVSGYTF. The CDR3 nucleotides read TGTGCCAGCAGACCGGGAGGATCCGTATCTGGCTACACCTTC.

In this sample, this clonotype turned up many times. This chain joins TRBV24-1 and TRBJ2-2; D not certain. Deletions cut 7 bases from V and 7 bases from J, with 9 bases between. The CDR3 totals 12 residues. CDR1 and CDR2 (germline): KGHDR, SFDVKD. CDR3 sequence (DNA): TGTGCCACCAGAAGCCAGTTCGGGGAGCTGTTTTTT. It specifies CATRSQFGELFF.

This clonotype was seen ten or more times. The rearrangement joins TRBV5-1 to TRBJ2-4; the D gene is possibly TRBD1 (6 bases). CDR1 SGHRS and CDR2 YFSETQ come from the germline V gene. V lost 1 base to trimming and J lost 7 bases, with 18 bases between them. There are 16 residues in the CDR3. The CDR3 nucleotides read TGCGCCAGCAGCTTGTGGGACGCCGGGACACAGAACATTCAGTACTTC. It specifies CASSLWDAGTQNIQYF.